These T cell receptor beta chains were read from a single sample in a study of response to subunit inactivated influenza vaccine. Each CDR3 protein gets one entry after TCRdb re-called the RT-PCR reads with MiXCR. The top ten clones hold approximately 9.9% of a sample with about 570,000 distinct CDR3 sequences, 11% of them seen once. The sample was also linked to a second study, of T cells expressing NK-cell markers.

The sequencing here drew on PBMCs from blood, taken on the day of vaccination. These receptors were taken from a man aged 45-65 years who received an inactivated influenza vaccine. CDR3s include the opening cysteine and the closing phenylalanine or tryptophan. The D gene is left open where the match is weak. Clone size is stated in some rows and not others, as once, few, many or a class when expanded.

j_call,clone_size,d_call,v_call,cdr3_nt,cdr3_aa
TRBJ2-5,NA,TRBD2,TRBV20-1,TGCAATGCCCGCGGACTAGCGGGGGGATGGACCCAGTACTTC,CNARGLAGGWTQYF
TRBJ1-1,many,NA,TRBV6-5,TGTGCCAGCACTTCGAACGCTATTAACACTGAAGCTTTCTTT,CASTSNAINTEAFF
TRBJ2-1,NA,TRBD2,TRBV6-2/TRBV6-3,TGTGCCAGCAGTTTAGCGGGGGGGCAAGAAAATGAGCAGTTCTTC,CASSLAGGQENEQFF
TRBJ1-5,many,NA,TRBV20-1,TGCAGTGCTAGCCCTCGTGGGCAGCCCCAGCATTTT,CSASPRGQPQHF
TRBJ1-1,once,NA,TRBV6-2/TRBV6-3,TGTGCCAGCAGTTACACAGTTTCTAACACTGAAGCTTTCTTT,CASSYTVSNTEAFF
TRBJ2-7,many,TRBD1,TRBV28,TGTGCCAGCAACTCACCGTGGACAGGGGAGTCCTACGAGCAGTACTTC,CASNSPWTGESYEQYF
TRBJ2-5,NA,TRBD2,TRBV10-3,TGTGCCACCCAGGAGGCGGGGGGCTCCCAAGAGACCCAGTACTTC,CATQEAGGSQETQYF
TRBJ2-7,few,NA,TRBV12-3/TRBV12-4,TGTGCCAGCAGTTTGTACAGGGTAGCCTACGAGCAGTACTTC,CASSLYRVAYEQYF
TRBJ2-1,many,NA,TRBV5-1,TGCGCCAGCAGCTTGGGACAGTTTTCCTACAATGAGCAGTTCTTC,CASSLGQFSYNEQFF
TRBJ2-1,NA,NA,TRBV20-1,TGCAGTGCTAGAGATTTTCAAGAGGGGCCCTACTACAATGAGCAGTTCTTC,CSARDFQEGPYYNEQFF
TRBJ1-1,NA,NA,TRBV6-1,TGTGCCAGCAGTCTAAACGGCGCTTGGGATATGAACACTGAAGCTTTCTTT,CASSLNGAWDMNTEAFF
TRBJ1-2,many,NA,TRBV28,TGTGCCAGCAGCGGACAGTCCTATGGCTACACCTTC,CASSGQSYGYTF
TRBJ2-3,few,NA,TRBV4-1,TGCGCCAGCAGCCAGACCGCGACGGATACGCAGTATTTT,CASSQTATDTQYF
TRBJ2-7,few,TRBD1,TRBV20-1,TGCAGTGCTACCCAACACAGGGGCTCGGGCTACGAGCAGTACTTC,CSATQHRGSGYEQYF
TRBJ1-4,few,TRBD1,TRBV24-1,TGTGCCACCAGTGATTCCGGGACAGGTGGTGAAAAACTGTTTTTT,CATSDSGTGGEKLFF
TRBJ1-2,NA,NA,TRBV4-2,TGTGCCAGCAGCCAAGTTTTGTCCAGGGATAATGGCTACACCTTC,CASSQVLSRDNGYTF
TRBJ2-7,NA,NA,TRBV19,TGTGCCAGTAGTATTCACCCAGGGGACCGCGAGCAGTACTTC,CASSIHPGDREQYF
TRBJ2-5,few,TRBD2,TRBV2,TGTGCCAGCAGAGCCGGGACTAGCTACGTGACCCAGTACTTC,CASRAGTSYVTQYF
TRBJ2-1,many,TRBD1,TRBV12-3/TRBV12-4,TGTGCCAGCAGTTCCACAGGGGCAGGCAATGAGCAGTTCTTC,CASSSTGAGNEQFF
TRBJ2-7,NA,NA,TRBV27,TGTGCCACGGCCAGTAGAACCGGCTACGAGCAGTACTTC,CATASRTGYEQYF
TRBJ2-7,NA,TRBD2,TRBV20-1,TGCAGTGCTACCGGGACTAGCGGGAGGGTCTCCTACGAGCAGTACTTC,CSATGTSGRVSYEQYF
TRBJ1-1,many,NA,TRBV29-1,TGCAGCGCAGGGCAGAACACTGAAGCTTTCTTT,CSAGQNTEAFF
TRBJ1-2,few,NA,TRBV7-2,TGTGCCAGCAGCCAACCATCGGGGAAGGATGGCTACACCTTC,CASSQPSGKDGYTF
TRBJ2-4,NA,NA,TRBV20-1,TGCAGTGCTAGAGCGGGCCAGGGAAAGGACATTCAGTACTTC,CSARAGQGKDIQYF
TRBJ2-7,NA,NA,TRBV6-1,TGTGCCAGCAGACCCGCGGGGACAGCCTACGAGCAGTACTTC,CASRPAGTAYEQYF
TRBJ1-2,NA,NA,TRBV6-1,TGTGCCAGCAGGGCCGGGGGGGGTGGCTACACCTTC,CASRAGGGGYTF
TRBJ1-1,few,NA,TRBV11-2,TGTGCCAGCAGCTTCCAGATCGGCACTGAAGCTTTCTTT,CASSFQIGTEAFF
TRBJ2-1,NA,TRBD2,TRBV24-1,TGTGCCACCAGTGACCCGGGACTAGCGGGAGGGCCACAGTTCTTC,CATSDPGLAGGPQFF
TRBJ2-7,NA,TRBD2,TRBV7-9,TGTGCCAGCAGCTTTGCGGGAGGGGACTCCTACGAGCAGTACTTC,CASSFAGGDSYEQYF
TRBJ2-7,NA,TRBD1,TRBV6-5,TGTGCCAGCAGTTACTCGTTGGAGGCGGGACAGGTCTACGAGCAGTACTTC,CASSYSLEAGQVYEQYF
TRBJ2-3,few,TRBD1,TRBV7-9,TGTGCCAGCAGCCCCCGACAGGGAAAAACGCAGTATTTT,CASSPRQGKTQYF
TRBJ2-6,few,NA,TRBV10-3,TGTGCCATCAGTGGGGACGGGGCTGGGGCCAACGTCCTGACTTTC,CAISGDGAGANVLTF
TRBJ2-3,few,NA,TRBV7-9,TGTGCCAGCAGCCAAGGGTCCGGACTGATGCCCACAGATACGCAGTATTTT,CASSQGSGLMPTDTQYF
TRBJ1-2,few,NA,TRBV28,TGTGCCAGCAGGAGAGGCGTAGGCTTAGGCTACACCTTC,CASRRGVGLGYTF
TRBJ2-7,few,NA,TRBV29-1,TGCAGCGTTTCTCGTCCAGGGGACTACGAGCAGTACTTC,CSVSRPGDYEQYF
TRBJ2-3,few,NA,TRBV24-1,TGTGCCACCAGTGACTGGACAAACACAGATACGCAGTATTTT,CATSDWTNTDTQYF
TRBJ2-1,NA,TRBD2,TRBV24-1,TGTGCCACCTCCGCGGGAGGAGACAATGAGCAGTTCTTC,CATSAGGDNEQFF
TRBJ1-1,few,NA,TRBV7-8,TGTGCCAGCAGCTACAGGCTAATGAACACTGAAGCTTTCTTT,CASSYRLMNTEAFF
TRBJ2-3,NA,TRBD2,TRBV19,TGTGCCAGTAGTCCTCAGTGGACTAGCGGGGTCTCAGCGGATACGCAGTATTTT,CASSPQWTSGVSADTQYF